Below are 20 T cell receptor beta chains sequenced from a single sample in a study of identical twins. TCRdb called the 5' RACE reads again in MiXCR, with one record for every CDR3 protein. The sample has around 230,000 distinct CDR3 sequences, roughly 10% seen once. Sequencing input: memory (CD45RO+) T cells sorted from blood. These receptors were obtained from a woman under 30 in good health.

V is TRBV12-3 or TRBV12-4 and J is TRBJ2-7, with 7 bases fitting TRBD1. This CDR3 has 13 amino acids. With V trimmed by 8 bases and J by 2 bases, 6 bases remained unmatched. The CDR3 region is CASGGQLPYEQYF. CDR3 nucleotides: TGTGCCAGCGGGGGACAGCTTCCCTACGAGCAGTACTTC.

The sample holds many counts of this clonotype. The V call is TRBV20-1, the J call TRBJ1-1, with D unresolved. The CDR3 length is 11 residues. CDR1 DFQATT and CDR2 SNEGSKA come from the germline V gene (reference sequence). The V end was cut by 3 bases, the J end by 4 bases, with 6 bases between. CDR3 bases: TGCAGTGCTAGCTGGGGCACTGAAGCTTTCTTT. It yields the protein CSASWGTEAFF.

This clonotype was counted ten times or more. This chain links TRBV20-1 with TRBJ2-1; D is perhaps TRBD2 (6 bases). The CDR3 runs 14 residues. From germline, CDR1 is DFQATT and CDR2 SNEGSKA (reference sequence). V dropped 5 bases and J dropped 8 bases, with 19 bases sitting between them. The CDR3 sequence is CSAGGRRESDEQFF. CDR3 DNA: TGCAGTGCTGGAGGGCGGAGGGAGAGCGATGAGCAGTTCTTC.

This clonotype has just a few counts. The V and J genes are TRBV9 and TRBJ2-3; D not certain. Trimming took off 4 bases at V and 5 bases at J, with 11 bases between the two ends. There are 13 residues in the CDR3. The germline V gene encodes CDR1 SGDLS and CDR2 YYNGEE. CDR3 DNA sequence: TGTGCCAGCAGCCCCCACCCCCAAGATACGCAGTATTTT. This sequence encodes CASSPHPQDTQYF.

The V and J genes are TRBV5-5 and TRBJ1-2; weak D call: TRBD1 (6 bases). This CDR3 spans 12 amino acids. Per the germline V gene, CDR1 is SGHKS and CDR2 is YYEKEE (reference sequence). The germline V and J ends were trimmed by 3 bases and 5 bases, with 8 bases remaining between them. The CDR3 reads CASSSGQYGYTF. The CDR3 DNA sequence: TGTGCCAGCAGCTCCGGACAGTATGGCTACACCTTC.

This clonotype was observed a handful of times. The chain uses TRBV5-6 and TRBJ1-1; D is uncertain. The CDR3 contains 13 residues. The germline gives CDR1 SGHDT, CDR2 YYEEEE. V was trimmed by 1 base and J by 10 bases, leaving 14 bases between them. In DNA form, the CDR3 reads TGTGCCAGCAGCTTGACGGAGGGCCTGGGAGCTTTCTTT. Protein product: CASSLTEGLGAFF.

V usage is TRBV9 and J usage is TRBJ2-1; D uncertain. CDR1 and CDR2 from the germline V gene are SGDLS and YYNGEE. The CDR3 covers 15 residues. V was shortened by 3 bases and J by 4 bases, with 14 bases between the two germline ends. The CDR3 DNA reads as TGTGCCAGCAGCGCAAACCCTACGGGTTACAATGAGCAGTTCTTC. This translates into CASSANPTGYNEQFF.

This clonotype was recorded at least ten times. This chain links TRBV18 with TRBJ2-5, with a weak D call TRBD2 (5 bases). Trimming shortened V by 2 bases and J by 1 base, and 14 bases separated the two germline ends. Per the germline V gene, CDR1 is KGHSH and CDR2 is LQKENI. The CDR3 totals 16 residues. This CDR3 reads CASSPVWRAIQETQYF. The CDR3 DNA follows: TGTGCCAGCTCACCAGTGTGGCGGGCGATCCAAGAGACCCAGTACTTC.

This clonotype has a count of ten or more. The chain couples TRBV7-2 to TRBJ2-7, with a weak D call TRBD1 (5 bases). V lost 2 bases and J lost 0, with 8 bases in between. The CDR3 consists of 14 residues. From germline, CDR1 is SGHTA and CDR2 FQGNSA. The CDR3 nucleotides are TGTGCCAGCAGCTTACAGGGCGTCTCCTACGAGCAGTACTTC. Translated, it gives CASSLQGVSYEQYF.

This clonotype showed up many times. The junction shows a germline mismatch at one end, possibly a read error. CDR3 amino acids: CASSRFNEQFF. The CDR3 DNA follows: TGTGCCAGCAGCCGCTTCAATGAGCAGTTCTTC. The V call is TRBV5-1, the J call TRBJ2-1, with unresolved D. The CDR3 is 11 residues long. The germline V gene encodes CDR1 SGHRS and CDR2 YFSETQ.

V and J are TRBV29-1 and TRBJ2-5; 7 nucleotides agree with TRBD1. V dropped 7 bases and J dropped 4; count of bases not matched to a gene: 12. From germline, CDR1 is SQVTM and CDR2 ANQGSEA. The CDR3 sequence is 14 residues long. CDR3 sequence reads: CSATRAGGIETQYF. CDR3 in DNA: TGCAGCGCTACCCGGGCAGGGGGAATAGAGACCCAGTACTTC.

This clonotype was counted only a few times. The chain couples TRBV18 to TRBJ2-2; unclear D gene. Germline CDR1 and CDR2: KGHSH and LQKENI. The CDR3 contains 12 residues. Trimming left V 5 bases short and J 4 bases short, with 5 bases between. CDR3 coding DNA: TGTGCCAGCTCATCCGGCACCGGGGAGCTGTTTTTT. It is translated as CASSSGTGELFF.

This rearrangement joins TRBV9 to TRBJ1-1; D is ambiguous. CDR1 and CDR2 from the germline V gene are SGDLS and YYNGEE. The CDR3 contains 14 residues. Trimming pared 1 base from V and 1 base from J, leaving 8 bases between. CDR3 region: CASSVTAANTEAFF. Written as DNA, the CDR3 is TGTGCCAGCAGCGTAACCGCGGCGAACACTGAAGCTTTCTTT.

This clonotype has just a few counts. The V gene is TRBV7-9, the J gene TRBJ2-3, with TRBD1 identical over 9 bases. The V and J ends lost 6 bases and 11 bases, in that order; junction bases with no gene match: 6. There are 12 residues in the CDR3. Germline V gives CDR1 SEHNR, CDR2 FQNEAQ (reference sequence). Here the CDR3 DNA reads TGTGCCAGCAGGGACACAGGGGGCGAGCAGTATTTT. It yields the protein CASRDTGGEQYF.

The chain uses TRBV7-2 and TRBJ2-1; no clear D. V lost 5 bases and J lost 8, with 16 bases in between. The length of the CDR3 is 14 residues. Per the germline V gene, CDR1 is SGHTA and CDR2 is FQGNSA. The CDR3 bases are TGTGCCAGCAGCCCTTACGGGTCAGGACATGAGCAGTTCTTC. Translation: CASSPYGSGHEQFF.

Worth noting for this clonotype: Just one base apart from a much larger clone, this may be a read error. The V call is TRBV6-6, the J call TRBJ2-3, with D perhaps matching TRBD1 or TRBD2 (5 bases each). The CDR3 covers 13 residues. V lost 2 bases and J 5 bases, leaving 8 bases between the germline ends. Looked up from germline, CDR1 is MNHNY and CDR2 is SVGAGI (reference sequence). In nucleotides, the CDR3 is TGTGCCAGCAGTTACAGGGGAGTAGATACGCAGTATTTT. This gives the protein CASSYRGVDTQYF.

Many counts were recorded for this clonotype. In DNA form, the CDR3 reads TGTGCCAGCAGCTGGGACGTCGAGATCTATGGCTACACCTTC. Translated: CASSWDVEIYGYTF. This chain joins TRBV7-9 and TRBJ1-2; D may be TRBD1 (5 bases). Germline V CDR1 and CDR2: SEHNR, FQNEAQ (reference sequence). The CDR3 has 14 amino acids. Deletions cut 4 bases from V and 4 bases from J, with 13 bases between.

This clonotype occurred a few times. V gene TRBV7-9 combines with J gene TRBJ2-6; no clear D gene. The V gene lost 4 bases and the J gene lost 0 bases, with 10 bases spanning the gap. The CDR3 contains 16 residues. Germline assignment: CDR1 SEHNR and CDR2 FQNEAQ (reference sequence). The CDR3 region has the DNA TGTGCCAGCAGCTCCCCCTCGAGCTCTGGGGCCAACGTCCTGACTTTC. This encodes CASSSPSSSGANVLTF.

This clonotype appeared a few times. The genes are TRBV29-1 and TRBJ2-7; 8 nucleotides agree with TRBD1. The length of the CDR3 is 13 residues. J lost 2 bases, V lost 6 bases, and 6 bases had no gene match. Germline CDR1 is SQVTM and CDR2 is ANQGSEA. CDR3 in DNA: TGCAGCGTGGGACAGGCTATAACCTACGAGCAGTACTTC. It encodes CSVGQAITYEQYF.

In this sample, this clonotype turned up many times. This chain connects TRBV12-3 or TRBV12-4 to TRBJ1-2, with TRBD1 matching over 10 bases. Unmatched junction bases numbered 6, after V lost 5 bases and J lost 6 bases. CDR3 length: 14 amino acids. CDR3 nucleotide sequence: TGTGCCAGCAGTCCCCGACAGGGGGCTAATGGCTACACCTTC. Amino acid sequence: CASSPRQGANGYTF.